The 21 T cell receptor beta chains below come from one sample, sequenced in a study of OX40 agonist ivuxolimab in advanced cancers. TCRdb's table, derived via immunoSEQ multiplex PCR, lists solely in-frame clones and lacks some. In the table there are more than 40,000 clones, around 77% of which are singletons. Sequenced material: CD4+ or CD8+ T cells sorted from blood, taken in a trial of the OX40 agonist ivuxolimab. All receptors come from an adult with an advanced solid tumor such as melanoma, head and neck, liver or kidney cancer.

The rearrangement joins TRBV6-1 to TRBJ1-6, with D possibly matching TRBD1 (6 bases). The CDR3 covers 14 residues. The germline V gene encodes CDR1 MNHNS and CDR2 SASEGT. V dropped 6 bases and J dropped 5 bases, with 11 bases sitting between them. CDR3 nucleotide sequence: TGTGCCAGCAGCCGGACAGAAAATAATTCACCCCTCCACTTT. It is translated as CASSRTENNSPLHF.

The gene calls are TRBV5-4 and TRBJ1-2; no clear D gene. The V gene's germline CDR1 is SGHNT and CDR2 YYREEE (reference sequence). This CDR3 is built from 14 residues. The V end was cut by 0 bases, the J end by 5 bases, with 11 bases between. The DNA of the CDR3 is TGTGCCAGCAGCTTGGACACGGGTAATTATGGCTACACCTTC. Its translation: CASSLDTGNYGYTF.

The chain links TRBV5-4 to TRBJ2-7; a weak D match, TRBD2 (6 bases). The germline V gene has CDR1 SGHNT and CDR2 YYREEE (reference sequence). The CDR3 has 14 amino acids. V gave up 0 bases and J gave up 7 bases, with 14 bases separating them. As DNA, the CDR3 is TGTGCCAGCAGCTTGGTTTCGGGAGTGGGGGAGCAGTACTTC. This sequence encodes CASSLVSGVGEQYF. Full variable domain (outside the CDR3, taken from reference TRBV5-4 and TRBJ2-7): ETGVTQSPTHLIKTRGQQVTLRCSSQSGHNTVSWYQQALGQGPQFIFQYYREEENGRGNFPPRFSGLQFPNYSSELNVNALELDDSALYLCASSLVSGVGEQYFGPGTRLTVT.

The chain combines TRBV11-2 with TRBJ2-3; weak D call: TRBD1 (6 bases). CDR1 is SGHAT, CDR2 FQNNGV, per germline. Trimming shortened V by 3 bases and J by 10 bases, and 11 bases separated the two germline ends. The CDR3 is 12 residues long. The CDR3 coding sequence is TGTGCCAGCAGCTTGGACAGATTATCGCAGTATTTT. It specifies CASSLDRLSQYF.

This clone was detected only once. This chain links TRBV7-9 with TRBJ2-5; 7 bases are a match to TRBD2. CDR3 size: 14 residues. From germline, CDR1 is SEHNR and CDR2 FQNEAQ (reference sequence). V shed 3 bases, J shed 5 bases, and the junction held 6 bases outside the gene matches. The CDR3, as DNA: TGTGCCAGCAGCTTGCGAGCGGGATTGGAGACCCAGTACTTC. Protein sequence: CASSLRAGLETQYF.

This chain uses TRBV9 with TRBJ1-2; D ambiguous. The CDR3 is 14 amino acids. The V gene's germline CDR1 is SGDLS and CDR2 YYNGEE. V shed 3 bases and J shed 4 bases, with 13 bases lying between them. The CDR3 DNA sequence: TGTGCCAGCAGCGGCCCCTCGGCAGGCTATGGCTACACCTTC. It is translated as CASSGPSAGYGYTF.

This chain links TRBV6-5 with TRBJ2-7; TRBD1 is a possible D gene (5 bases). The germline V gene encodes CDR1 MNHEY and CDR2 SVGAGI. The CDR3 consists of 15 residues. Trimming removed 2 bases from V and 3 bases from J, with 14 bases in between. The DNA for the CDR3 is TGTGCCAGCAGTTACGATGGGGCTCCTTACTACGAGCAGTACTTC. Translating it yields CASSYDGAPYYEQYF.

This chain uses TRBV30 with TRBJ1-3; no definite D call. CDR3 length equals 12 residues. Trimming took off 2 bases at V and 1 base at J, with 3 bases between the two ends. CDR1 and CDR2 (germline): GTSNPN, SVGIG (reference sequence). In nucleotides, the CDR3 is TGTGCCTGGAGTCTTTCTGGAAACACCATATATTTT. This encodes CAWSLSGNTIYF.

Within the sample, this clone is medium-sized. The chain combines TRBV4-1 with TRBJ1-3; the D is unclear. The V and J ends lost 4 bases and 2 bases respectively, with 15 bases between them. The CDR3 consists of 16 residues. Germline V gene data show CDR1 as MGHRA and CDR2 as YSYEKL. CDR3 coding DNA: TGCGCCAGCAGCCCCCGGGCGGCACTGACTGGAAACACCATATATTTT. Its translation: CASSPRAALTGNTIYF.

The chain employs TRBV6-5 and TRBJ1-1; 7 nucleotides agree with TRBD1. The CDR3 contains 12 residues. The germline V gene has CDR1 MNHEY and CDR2 SVGAGI. After removal of 6 bases from V and 7 bases from J, the junction contained 5 bases not matched to a gene. The CDR3 protein is CASSQQGIEAFF. The CDR3 DNA reads TGTGCCAGCAGCCAACAGGGGATTGAAGCTTTCTTT.

This chain uses TRBV5-4 with TRBJ1-6; 9 nucleotides agree with TRBD1. After removal of 1 base from V and 10 bases from J, the junction contained 6 bases not matched to a gene. The CDR3 extends over 15 amino acids. Germline values: CDR1 SGHNT, CDR2 YYREEE (reference sequence). For the CDR3, the DNA is TGTGCCAGCAGCTTGCGGGACAGGGTAACATCACCCCTCCACTTT. Amino acids: CASSLRDRVTSPLHF.

This chain links TRBV28 with TRBJ1-3; D is unclear. Germline CDR1 MDHEN, CDR2 SYDVKM. CDR3 length: 12 amino acids. Trimming shortened V by 8 bases and J by 0 bases, and 5 bases separated the two germline ends. The CDR3: CASGVSGNTIYF. The CDR3 region has the DNA TGTGCCAGCGGCGTCTCTGGAAACACCATATATTTT.

This chain connects TRBV4-2 to TRBJ2-3, with D possibly matching TRBD1 (6 bases). The CDR3 sequence is 14 residues long. From germline, CDR1 is LGHNA and CDR2 YNFKEQ. Trimming cost V 5 bases and J 3 bases, with 12 bases left between them. In DNA, the CDR3 is TGTGCCAGCAGCTCCATGGACAGAACAGATACGCAGTATTTT. The encoded protein is CASSSMDRTDTQYF.

This clone was found a few times. The chain uses TRBV28 and TRBJ2-7; D could derive from TRBD1 or TRBD2 (5 bases each). The ends were cut back, 6 bases at V and 0 bases at J, with 15 bases in the middle. The length of the CDR3 is 15 residues. Germline values: CDR1 MDHEN, CDR2 SYDVKM. CDR3 sequence (DNA): TGTGCCAGCAGGGGGGTAGGCAGGGCCTCCTACGAGCAGTACTTC. Residues: CASRGVGRASYEQYF.

The rearrangement links TRBV6-5 to TRBJ1-4, with D uncertain. Germline lookup yields CDR1 MNHEY and CDR2 SVGAGI. This CDR3 contains 13 residues. V was cut by 5 bases and J by 6 bases, with 10 bases left in between. The CDR3 spells CASSASLDEKLFF. The DNA for the CDR3 is TGTGCCAGCAGTGCCAGCCTCGATGAAAAACTGTTTTTT.

The V call is TRBV10-1, the J call TRBJ2-1; 12 nucleotides line up with TRBD2. J gave up 7 bases and V 1 base, and 2 bases lay outside the gene matches. The length of the CDR3 is 15 residues. Germline assignment: CDR1 WNHNN and CDR2 SYGVQD (reference sequence). The CDR3 DNA follows: TGCGCCAGCAGTGAGTTTCTAGCGGGAGGGAATGAGCAGTTCTTC. Encoded protein: CASSEFLAGGNEQFF.

The genes are TRBV7-3 and TRBJ2-1; 11 positions agree with TRBD2. The V and J ends lost 1 base and 0 bases, in that order; junction bases with no gene match: 5. The CDR3 sequence is 18 residues long. Germline V gene sequence: CDR1 SGHTA, CDR2 FQGTGA. The CDR3 DNA sequence: TGTGCCAGCAGCTTAAAGCTAGCGGGAGGCAGCTCCTACAATGAGCAGTTCTTC. It codes for CASSLKLAGGSSYNEQFF.

The J gene is TRBJ2-1, the V gene TRBV27, with 11 bases aligning to TRBD1. The CDR3 has 13 residues. J lost 10 bases, V lost 5 bases, and 4 bases had no gene match. Germline CDR1 and CDR2: MNHEY and SMNVEV (reference sequence). The CDR3 here is CASSGTGGTEQFF. CDR3 DNA: TGTGCCAGCAGTGGGACAGGGGGGACAGAGCAGTTCTTC.

CDR3 bases: TGTGCCAGTAGCCCAGCTGGGGGAGGGCCGTACGAGCAGTACTTC. It translates to CASSPAGGGPYEQYF. The V call is TRBV11-2, the J call TRBJ2-7, with 7 bases fitting TRBD2. After removal of 9 bases from V and 4 bases from J, the junction contained 15 bases not matched to a gene. The germline V gene encodes CDR1 SGHAT and CDR2 FQNNGV. The length of the CDR3 is 15 residues.

The CDR3 region is CASSEARIQPPQHF. Written as DNA, the CDR3 is TGTGCCAGCAGTGAAGCGAGGATCCAGCCGCCCCAGCATTTT. The V gene is TRBV6-1, the J gene TRBJ1-5; D ambiguous. V was clipped by 0 bases and J by 9 bases, with 12 bases between them. The length of the CDR3 is 14 residues. Germline V CDR1 and CDR2: MNHNS, SASEGT.

The chain links TRBV5-4 to TRBJ1-2; TRBD1 is a possible D gene (5 bases). Germline CDR1 reads SGHNT; CDR2 reads YYREEE (reference sequence). V was shortened by 3 bases and J by 8 bases, with 20 bases between the two germline ends. The CDR3 extends over 15 amino acids. The CDR3, as DNA: TGTGCCAGCAGCTCTGGGGGACTCAGGAGGAGCGGCTACACCTTC. Translating it yields CASSSGGLRRSGYTF. The full variable domain, completed using reference TRBV5-4 and TRBJ1-2, is ETGVTQSPTHLIKTRGQQVTLRCSSQSGHNTVSWYQQALGQGPQFIFQYYREEENGRGNFPPRFSGLQFPNYSSELNVNALELDDSALYLCASSSGGLRRSGYTFGSGTRLTVV.